What follows describes a single T cell receptor beta chain. Donors had no recently reported acute infections or vaccinations and were HIV-negative. Adult Caucasians living in Nashville, Tennessee made up all of the donors. The data belong to a study of shared clonotypes between healthy human individuals. Trimming took 8 bases from V and 3 from J; bases not matched to a gene: 10. The germline CDR1 and CDR2 sequences are SGHRS and YFSETQ. The CDR3 covers 14 residues. Assay runs were performed at deep level. Clones were sequenced by immunoSEQ multiplex PCR, and TCRdb holds only the in-frame ones, with some missing. The sample yields about 980,000 clones, over 60% seen once.

J is TRBJ1-2 and V is TRBV5-1, with 7 bases that match TRBD1. This clonotype was obtained from a man between 18 and 35 years old in good health. Sequenced: memory CD4+ T cells sorted from blood. The subset denotes: CD45RA-negative fraction. Here the CDR3 reads CASKKGAGDYGYTF. CDR3 DNA: TGCGCCAGTAAAAAGGGGGCCGGGGACTATGGCTACACCTTC.